Given below is one T cell receptor beta chain in context. This entry comes from a study of technical replicates of blood from four donors. The V gene end was trimmed by 2 bases and the J gene end by 2 bases; junction bases not matched to a gene: 0. Per germline, CDR1 SGHRS and CDR2 YFSETQ. The CDR3 spans 15 residues. The data were produced by immunoSEQ multiplex PCR, yet TCRdb's version contains in-frame clones alone and is incomplete. Counted here are some 71,000 clones, 95% to 97% occurring once; the ten biggest clones make up roughly 0.17%. The clonotype comes from a human donor in good health. Specimen: T cells isolated from PBMCs. The chain combines TRBV5-1 with TRBJ2-1; 11 bases are shared with TRBD2. The chain's CDR3 is CASSFSGGAYNEQFF. DNA for the CDR3: TGCGCCAGCAGCTTTAGCGGGGGGGCCTACAATGAGCAGTTCTTC.